This entry features one TCR beta chain sequence. In the original processing: Counts of nucleated cells, estimated from reference gene primer amplification, were obtained. Some clones are missing from TCRdb's copy, which holds only in-frame ones; the method was immunoSEQ multiplex PCR. V and J calls plus clone size are reproduced from that table; the DNA served to infer D and trimming. The sample records 98,000 or so clones, roughly four fifths being singletons. This entry comes from a study of blood T cell repertoires in COVID-19. For the study at large: Samples taken during acute and convalescent COVID-19 were collected in the United States, Italy and Spain. Nucleic acid was either cDNA or gDNA, and it came from T cells, B-cell-depleted T cells, or PBMCs.

The source of this sequence is a man in his sixties with acute or convalescent COVID-19. What was sequenced was peripheral blood.

CDR3 in DNA: TGCGCCAGCAGCTTGGAAGTGAATGGCAGGGCATCCAAAAACATTCAGTACTTC. This encodes CASSLEVNGRASKNIQYF. The J gene is TRBJ2-4, the V gene TRBV5-1; D might be TRBD1 (5 bases). The CDR3 has 18 residues. Looked up from germline, CDR1 is SGHRS and CDR2 is YFSETQ. V lost 0 bases, J lost 2 bases, and 18 bases lay in between.